This entry concerns a single TCR beta chain. PBMCs were sourced from roughly 9.3 ml fresh peripheral blood. This sample was included in a study of T cells in Graves' hyperthyroidism and ophthalmopathy. Amplified TCR beta CDR3 regions derived from RNA transcripts. Initially, a first-round RT-PCR of the TCR CDR3 employed the HTBI primer set. Each CDR3 protein gets one entry after TCRdb re-called the multiplex PCR reads with MiXCR. This table has 250,000 or so distinct CDR3 sequences, roughly 15% appearing once. This TCR came from a woman between 18 and 30 years old with Graves' ophthalmopathy. The sequencing input was blood.

CDR3 DNA: TGTGCCAGCACCCAGACGGCAGGAGCTTTCTTT. Protein product: CASTQTAGAFF. The chain is built from TRBV7-9 and TRBJ1-1; no clear D gene. Deletions cut 7 bases from V and 10 bases from J, with 13 bases between. This CDR3 has 11 residues. CDR1 and CDR2 (germline): SEHNR, FQNEAQ (reference sequence).